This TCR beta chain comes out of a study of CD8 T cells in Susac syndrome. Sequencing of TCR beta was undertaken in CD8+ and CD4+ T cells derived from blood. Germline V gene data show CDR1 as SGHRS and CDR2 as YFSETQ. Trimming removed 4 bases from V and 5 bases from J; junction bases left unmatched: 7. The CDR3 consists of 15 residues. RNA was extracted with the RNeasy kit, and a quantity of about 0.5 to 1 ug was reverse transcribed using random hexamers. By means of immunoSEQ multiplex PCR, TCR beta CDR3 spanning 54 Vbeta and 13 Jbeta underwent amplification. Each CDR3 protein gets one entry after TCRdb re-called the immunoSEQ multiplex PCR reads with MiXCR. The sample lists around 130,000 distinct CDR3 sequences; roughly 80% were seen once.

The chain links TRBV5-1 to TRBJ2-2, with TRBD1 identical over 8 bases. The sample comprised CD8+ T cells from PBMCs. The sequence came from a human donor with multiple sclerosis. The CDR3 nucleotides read TGCGCCAGCAGCCCATACGACAGGGGAACCGGGGAGCTGTTTTTT. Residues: CASSPYDRGTGELFF.